This record looks at one T cell receptor beta chain sequence and its context. The protocol was immunoSEQ multiplex PCR, while the TCRdb copy is restricted to in-frame clones and leaves out a portion. The specimen's table records roughly 34,000 clones. This specimen comes from a study of T cells in women clearing cervical HPV infection. The receptor comes from a woman between 18 and 75 years old with a cervical HPV16 infection that either progressed to CIN3+ or cleared (not recorded which). Sequencing input: blood buffy coat.

The DNA read from the CDR3 is TGTGCCAGCAGTGATCAACGAAGGAGCAATCAGCCC. Translated, it gives CASSDQRRSNQP. The whole CDR3 region reads CASSDQRRSNQPQHF. The V and J genes are TRBV6-1 and TRBJ1-5; D unresolved. The read ends 3 residues early relative to the CDR3; the germline J gene fills the gap. This CDR3 contains 15 residues. V dropped 3 bases and J dropped 1 base, with 10 bases sitting between them. The germline CDR1 and CDR2 sequences are MNHNS and SASEGT.